The clone carrying this T cell receptor beta chain occurred many times. What it binds is not known. There are 17 residues in the CDR3. J gave up 6 bases and V 7 bases, and 17 bases lay outside the gene matches. This sample stems from a study of T-cell memory formation after mild COVID-19. Study-level information: Largely, TCR clusters stayed within a single donor. Findings and limits, study-wide: Clones that contracted clustered mainly in CM and EM if CD4+ and in EMRA if CD8+. Day 15 to 85 contracting clones showed balanced CD4/CD8; day 15 to 37 expanders favored CD4+.

MiXCR, run by TCRdb on the 5' RACE reads, gives a single entry per CDR3 protein. In the table there are 30,000 to 35,000 distinct CDR3 sequences, approximately 21% of which are singletons. The chain has TRBV12-3 or TRBV12-4 and TRBJ2-2; 7 bases align to TRBD2. The sequence was collected from an adult who had mild COVID-19 (a few samples of this study predate the infection). Cell type and time point are not known. The material sequenced was PBMCs or a T cell subset sorted from them (not recorded which). Here the CDR3 DNA reads TGTGCCAGCAAACTTGGGGGAGGCGGGAGAAGGGCCGGGGAGCTGTTTTTT. This sequence encodes CASKLGGGGRRAGELFF.